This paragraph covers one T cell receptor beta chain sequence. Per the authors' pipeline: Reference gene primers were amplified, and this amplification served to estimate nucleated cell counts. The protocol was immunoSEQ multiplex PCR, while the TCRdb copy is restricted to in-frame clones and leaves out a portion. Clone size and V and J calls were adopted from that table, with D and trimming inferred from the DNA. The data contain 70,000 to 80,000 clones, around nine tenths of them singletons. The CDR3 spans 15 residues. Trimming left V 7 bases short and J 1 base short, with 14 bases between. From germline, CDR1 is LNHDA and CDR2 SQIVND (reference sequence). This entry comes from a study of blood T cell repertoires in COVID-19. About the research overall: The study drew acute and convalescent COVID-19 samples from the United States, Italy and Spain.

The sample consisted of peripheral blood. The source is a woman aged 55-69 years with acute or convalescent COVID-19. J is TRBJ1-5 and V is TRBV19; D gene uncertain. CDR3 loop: CASTPLRGSNQPQHF. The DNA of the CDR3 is TGTGCCAGTACCCCCCTGAGAGGGAGCAATCAGCCCCAGCATTTT.